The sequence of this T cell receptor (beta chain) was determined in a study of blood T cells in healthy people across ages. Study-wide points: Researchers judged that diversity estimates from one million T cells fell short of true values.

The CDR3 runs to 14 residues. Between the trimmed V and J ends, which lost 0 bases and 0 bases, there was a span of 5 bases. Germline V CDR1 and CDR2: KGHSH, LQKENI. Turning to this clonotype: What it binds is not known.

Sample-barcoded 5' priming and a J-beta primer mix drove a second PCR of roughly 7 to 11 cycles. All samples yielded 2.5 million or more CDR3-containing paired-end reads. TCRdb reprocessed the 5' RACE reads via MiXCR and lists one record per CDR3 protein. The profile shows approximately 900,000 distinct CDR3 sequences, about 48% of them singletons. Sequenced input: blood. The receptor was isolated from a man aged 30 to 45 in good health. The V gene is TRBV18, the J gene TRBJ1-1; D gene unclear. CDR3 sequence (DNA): TGTGCCAGCTCACCACCACTCCTGAACACTGAAGCTTTCTTT. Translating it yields CASSPPLLNTEAFF. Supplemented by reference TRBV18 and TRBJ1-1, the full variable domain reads NAGVMQNPRHLVRRRGQEARLRCSPMKGHSHVYWYRQLPEEGLKFMVYLQKENIIDESGMPKERFSAEFPKEGPSILRIQQVVRGDSAAYFCASSPPLLNTEAFFGQGTRLTVV.